This T cell receptor (beta chain) stems from a study of human T cells and chemical hapten exposure. Stated time point: pre-sensitization, week 0. Noted treatment: therapeutic diphenylcyclopropenone sensitization with weekly scalp DPC. The germline V gene has CDR1 DFQATT and CDR2 SNEGSKA (reference sequence). Trimming took 6 bases from V and 2 from J; bases not matched to a gene: 8. The CDR3 is 14 amino acids. MiXCR was run by TCRdb on the RACE reads, yielding one entry per CDR3 protein. The sample holds 350,000 to 450,000 distinct CDR3 sequences; approximately 5.1% are singletons and the top ten take around 2.6%.

The chain recombines TRBV20-1 with TRBJ2-3; 7 nucleotides align to TRBD2. Sample: whole blood, taken in connection with sensitization to the hapten diphenylcyclopropenone (DPC). The receptor comes from a woman in her forties or fifties with alopecia areata. Some clones in this sample may be carry-over from other donors' samples. The CDR3 spells CSALNGGNTDTQYF. The CDR3 bases are TGCAGTGCCCTAAACGGGGGGAACACAGATACGCAGTATTTT.